Listed below are T cell receptor beta chains from one sample, sequenced in a study of T cell repertoires in cytomegalovirus infection. TCRdb processed the reads anew with MiXCR; each CDR3 protein has one entry. The data show hundreds of thousands of distinct CDR3 sequences, with 20% to 25% seen just once and 8% held by the top ten. The sample consisted of CD8+ T cells from PBMCs. The receptors derive from a human donor in good health (CMV status not recorded). Some clones in this sample may be carry-over from other donors' samples. Both conserved end residues are part of each CDR3. Fields, in order: J gene, V gene, D gene, CDR3 protein. The D gene is left open where the match is weak.

J: TRBJ2-5
V: TRBV7-6
D: TRBD1
CDR3: CASSGAQGQGWETQYF

J: TRBJ2-3
V: TRBV28
D: TRBD2
CDR3: CASSFPGGDVTTDTQYF

J: TRBJ2-1
V: TRBV12-5
D: -
CDR3: CASGLTTGTQPQNEQFF

J: TRBJ1-4
V: TRBV28
D: -
CDR3: CASQTGGDGEKLFF

J: TRBJ2-3
V: TRBV14
D: -
CDR3: CASSQDRPDTQYF

J: TRBJ1-2
V: TRBV6-6
D: TRBD1
CDR3: CASSSPRTGRDGYTF

J: TRBJ2-5
V: TRBV5-5
D: TRBD1
CDR3: CASSIPPGQGALQETQYF

J: TRBJ2-3
V: TRBV5-6
D: TRBD2
CDR3: CASSFPSGTNTQYF

J: TRBJ2-5
V: TRBV6-2/TRBV6-3
D: TRBD2
CDR3: CASSCLAGHPPETQYF

J: TRBJ1-3
V: TRBV7-2
D: TRBD1
CDR3: CATGQGVAGNTIYF

J: TRBJ2-1
V: TRBV14
D: TRBD1
CDR3: CASSQPGQGNYNEQFF

J: TRBJ1-1
V: TRBV19
D: -
CDR3: CASGFGAPTEAFF

J: TRBJ2-5
V: TRBV10-3
D: -
CDR3: CAISGVGYQETQYF

J: TRBJ2-1
V: TRBV12-5
D: -
CDR3: CASGLFGAGNEQFF

J: TRBJ1-4
V: TRBV14
D: -
CDR3: CASSQGMWTNEKLFF

J: TRBJ2-5
V: TRBV20-1
D: TRBD2
CDR3: CSADSGEYETQYF

J: TRBJ1-4
V: TRBV14
D: TRBD1
CDR3: CASSQRGQGRFNEKLFF

J: TRBJ1-1
V: TRBV20-1
D: -
CDR3: CSARDLEGSTEAFF

J: TRBJ2-1
V: TRBV25-1
D: TRBD1
CDR3: CASSRQGEGYNEQFF

J: TRBJ2-2
V: TRBV28
D: -
CDR3: CASSLSNSGTGELFF

J: TRBJ1-6
V: TRBV5-1
D: TRBD1
CDR3: CASSDDRGYNSPLHF

J: TRBJ1-1
V: TRBV12-5
D: -
CDR3: CASGLVPPGAFF

J: TRBJ2-3
V: TRBV7-6
D: TRBD2
CDR3: CASSLVVAGITDTQYF